A single sample is the source of the 5 T cell receptor beta chains below, sequenced in a study of blood T cell repertoires in COVID-19. Generated by immunoSEQ multiplex PCR, the TCRdb table keeps only in-frame clones and is missing some. The profile shows fewer than 350,000 clones, around 90% of them singletons. Source material: peripheral blood. The receptor set was obtained from a man younger than 30 with active or convalescent COVID-19.

This chain links TRBV27 with TRBJ2-6; D unresolved. V was cut by 3 bases and J by 0 bases, with 9 bases left in between. The CDR3 sequence is 16 residues long. Germline-derived CDR1 and CDR2 are MNHEY and SMNVEV (reference sequence). The CDR3 protein is CASSLVWASGANVLTF. In nucleotides, the CDR3 is TGTGCCAGCAGTTTGGTCTGGGCCTCTGGGGCCAACGTCCTGACTTTC.

This clone appeared once. Here the CDR3 reads CASSSTGNYGYTF. The DNA for the CDR3 is TGTGCCAGCAGTTCGACAGGAAACTATGGCTACACCTTC. J is TRBJ1-2 and V is TRBV12-3 or TRBV12-4; a possible D gene is TRBD1 (6 bases). V was trimmed by 4 bases and J by 2 bases, leaving 8 bases between them. The CDR3 runs 13 residues.

The chain links TRBV15 to TRBJ1-2, with TRBD1 matching over 10 bases. Germline CDR1 LNHNV, CDR2 YYDKDF (reference sequence). This CDR3 has 16 residues. Trimming at V came to 0 bases and at J to 6 bases, leaving 7 bases not matched to a gene. CDR3 region: CATSRDRGQGRNGYTF. For the CDR3, the DNA is TGTGCCACCAGCAGAGATAGGGGACAGGGGAGGAATGGCTACACCTTC.

V is TRBV19 and J is TRBJ2-3; 8 nucleotides align to TRBD2. This CDR3 comprises 17 residues. The trim removed 5 bases at V and 4 bases at J, leaving 14 bases unmatched. CDR1 and CDR2 (germline): LNHDA, SQIVND (reference sequence). The CDR3 nucleotides are TGTGCCAGTAGTTCGCTTTCGCGCAGCGGGGGATCAGATACGCAGTATTTT. Translating it yields CASSSLSRSGGSDTQYF.

V usage is TRBV15 and J usage is TRBJ1-4, with 7 bases matching TRBD1. The CDR3 runs to 16 residues. Germline assignment: CDR1 LNHNV and CDR2 YYDKDF (reference sequence). Trimming cost V 0 bases and J 5 bases; bases outside gene matches: 6. CDR3 sequence: CATSRDRIQGNEKLFF. DNA of the CDR3: TGTGCCACCAGCAGAGATAGAATACAGGGGAATGAAAAACTGTTTTTT.